This record looks at one T cell receptor (beta chain) sequence and its context. Its antigen is not known. All the people who gave samples were healthy bone marrow donors. This specimen belongs to a study of cytomegalovirus exposure and HLA in healthy donors. Study outcomes and limitations: Presence/absence analyses assumed roughly uniform sequencing depth across donors.

This CDR3 has 12 amino acids. Per the germline V gene, CDR1 is SQVTM and CDR2 is ANQGSEA. PCR primers comprised 60 Vbeta and 13 Jbeta primers. Here immunoSEQ multiplex PCR was the method, and the copy in TCRdb shows in-frame clones only, minus some. The sample yields 100,000 to 150,000 clones, roughly 81% seen once. The gene calls are TRBV29-1 and TRBJ2-5, with TRBD1 matching over 7 bases. The J call is uncertain, as TRBJ2-7 better fits the DNA end. Sample: PBMCs. The TCR sequence derives from a woman in her twenties or thirties in good health and CMV-seronegative. CDR3 DNA: TGCAGCGTTGGACAGGGAACCTACGAGCAGTACTTC. As protein: CSVGQGTYEQYF.